The entry that follows covers one T cell receptor (beta chain) sequence. The antigen remains undetermined. This sample was taken from a study of T-cell memory formation after mild COVID-19. Study at large: Clusters were largely donor specific.

CDR3 size: 13 residues. CDR1 is SQVTM and CDR2 is ANQGSEA in the germline V gene. The V and J ends lost 6 bases and 1 base respectively, with 11 bases between them. Using its own MiXCR run on the 5' RACE reads, TCRdb lists one record per CDR3 protein. The table records around 320,000 distinct CDR3 sequences, 13% to 15% of them present only once. General study results and limits: SARS-CoV-2 specificity was not confirmed for second-wave clones peaking on day 37.

The sequenced material came from PBMCs or a T cell subset sorted from them (not recorded which). The TCR originated in a young man who had mild COVID-19 (a few samples of this study predate the infection). Cell type and time point are not known. The V gene is TRBV29-1, the J gene TRBJ2-3; a possible D gene is TRBD1 (5 bases). The CDR3 loop is CSVTERGTDTQYF. For the CDR3, the DNA is TGCAGCGTGACAGAAAGGGGCACAGATACGCAGTATTTT.